Sequencing of this T cell receptor beta chain was carried out in a study of cytomegalovirus exposure and HLA in healthy donors. 60 Vbeta and 13 Jbeta primers were used in PCR. Repertoires were generated with immunoSEQ multiplex PCR, while TCRdb's copy carries only in-frame clones and drops some. The sample contains 150,000 to 200,000 clones, approximately 85% of which appear only once. V lost 8 bases to trimming and J lost 3 bases, with 4 bases between them. CDR3 length equals 11 residues. CDR1 and CDR2 from the germline V gene are SGHVS and FNYEAQ. The sequenced sample consisted of PBMCs. This clonotype was sampled from a man younger than 30 in good health and CMV-seropositive. This chain links TRBV7-6 with TRBJ2-2; no clear D. CDR3 coding DNA: TGTGCCAGCCGGGACACCGGGGAGCTGTTTTTT. This translates into CASRDTGELFF.